This entry is about one TCR beta chain. V was cut by 5 bases and J by 4 bases, with 14 bases left in between. CDR1 is SEHNR, CDR2 FQNEAQ, per germline (reference sequence). The CDR3 runs 14 residues. Method: immunoSEQ multiplex PCR; TCRdb's copy keeps in-frame clones and lacks some. The sample carries 100,000 to 150,000 clones, about 86% recorded once. Participants were aged about 18 to 89 years, lived in around 25 US areas, and enrolled virtually. This sample is drawn from a study of blood T cell repertoires in COVID-19. The TCR was taken from a woman between 45 and 60 years old who had recovered from COVID-19. The rearrangement joins TRBV7-9 to TRBJ2-5; perhaps TRBD2 as D (7 bases). The specimen was PBMCs or T cells enriched from blood (not recorded which). The CDR3 DNA follows: TGTGCCAGCAGCCTCGGACGGGGGGCAGAGACCCAGTACTTC. This translates into CASSLGRGAETQYF.